What follows is one T cell receptor beta chain and its context. Its antigen is not known. This entry is derived from a study of cytomegalovirus exposure and HLA in healthy donors. Data came from immunoSEQ multiplex PCR; TCRdb stores just in-frame clones and leaves some out. This table holds 150,000 to 200,000 clones, roughly nine tenths found once. The CDR3 is 14 residues long. Trimming took off 6 bases at V and 5 bases at J, with 17 bases between the two ends. Germline loops: CDR1 MNHEY, CDR2 SVGAGI. The study, taken as a whole, reports: The listing of 160 or so TCR beta chains classed them as cytomegalovirus-associated.

The receptor's source is a woman in her thirties in good health and CMV-seronegative. This chain joins TRBV6-5 and TRBJ2-7; D ambiguous. Source material: PBMCs. In nucleotides, the CDR3 is TGTGCCAGCAGCGACCAAGGAGACGTCGACGAGCAGTACTTC. This codes for CASSDQGDVDEQYF.